The subject of this entry is one T cell receptor (beta chain). This record belongs to a study of blood T cell repertoires in COVID-19. Study-wide context: Acute and convalescent COVID-19 samples came from the United States, Italy and Spain.

Here immunoSEQ multiplex PCR was the method, and the copy in TCRdb shows in-frame clones only, minus some. The data hold almost 90,000 clones, with 90% observed a single time. CDR3 length: 18 residues. V was pared by 5 bases and J by 1 base, with 24 bases between. The V gene's germline CDR1 is SEHNR and CDR2 FQNEAQ (reference sequence). This TCR derives from a man younger than 35 with COVID-19, enrolled during active disease. Input material: peripheral blood. The genes are TRBV7-9 and TRBJ2-7; perhaps TRBD1 as D (6 bases). The CDR3 sequence is CASSLLGGYRVTSYEQYF. For the CDR3, the DNA is TGTGCCAGCAGCCTCCTGGGTGGGTACAGGGTAACGTCCTACGAGCAGTACTTC.